The clone carrying this TCR beta chain was detected ten times or more. Its antigen is unidentified. There are 16 residues in the CDR3. Trimming left V 3 bases short and J 0 bases short, with 16 bases between. Germline values: CDR1 DFQATT, CDR2 SNEGSKA (reference sequence). These data belong to a study of T-cell reconstitution after alpha-beta-depleted transplantation in children. Preparation of the TCRbeta library used unique molecular identifiers. Each CDR3 protein is one row after TCRdb ran MiXCR on the PCR reads. This table has 250,000 to 300,000 distinct CDR3 sequences, 9.5% to 13% appearing once. Study results and limitations: Surviving recipient T cells and thymic progenitors produced the high day-60 TCRbeta diversity seen in some patients. Reports say that about two months after transplant, the alpha-beta T cells came out of several hundred graft clones that had expanded. By one year post-transplant, T-cell counts and diversity largely arose from T cells that were newly produced.

The chain employs TRBV20-1 and TRBJ2-3; D ambiguous. This clonotype was sampled from a male patient between 2 and 15 years old who had a stem cell transplant for chronic granulomatous disease, so the T cells may come from the graft donor. The specimen comprised peripheral blood, sampled 180 days after TCRalphabeta/CD19-depleted stem cell transplant. CDR3 sequence reads: CSASRGTPLSTDTQYF. In DNA, the CDR3 is TGCAGTGCTAGCCGCGGCACTCCACTTAGCACAGATACGCAGTATTTT.